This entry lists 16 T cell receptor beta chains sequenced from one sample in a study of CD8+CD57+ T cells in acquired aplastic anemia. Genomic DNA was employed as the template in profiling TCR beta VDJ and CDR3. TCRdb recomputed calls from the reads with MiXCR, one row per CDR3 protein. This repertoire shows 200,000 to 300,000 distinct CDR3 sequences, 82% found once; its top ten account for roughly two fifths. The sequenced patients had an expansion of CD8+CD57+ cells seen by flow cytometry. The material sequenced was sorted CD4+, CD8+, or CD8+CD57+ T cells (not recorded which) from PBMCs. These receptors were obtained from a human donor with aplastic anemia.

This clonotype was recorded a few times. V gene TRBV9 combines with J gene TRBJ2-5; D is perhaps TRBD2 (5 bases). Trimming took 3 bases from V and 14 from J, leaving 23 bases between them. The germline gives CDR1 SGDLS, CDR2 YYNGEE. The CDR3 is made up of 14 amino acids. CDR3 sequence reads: CASSGGSDTQSFYF. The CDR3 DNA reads TGTGCCAGCAGCGGAGGGTCAGATACGCAGTCTTTTTACTTC. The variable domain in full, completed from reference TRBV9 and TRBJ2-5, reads DSGVTQTPKHLITATGQRVTLRCSPRSGDLSVYWYQQSLDQGLQFLIQYYNGEERAKGNILERFSAQQFPDLHSELNLSSLELGDSALYFCASSGGSDTQSFYFGPGTRLLVL.

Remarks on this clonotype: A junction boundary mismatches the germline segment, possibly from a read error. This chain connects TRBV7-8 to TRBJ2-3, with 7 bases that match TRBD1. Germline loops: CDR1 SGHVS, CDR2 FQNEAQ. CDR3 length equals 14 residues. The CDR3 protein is CASSLAPGGTALSF. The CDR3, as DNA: TGTGCCAGCAGCTTAGCTCCAGGTGGGACAGCCCTTTCCTTT.

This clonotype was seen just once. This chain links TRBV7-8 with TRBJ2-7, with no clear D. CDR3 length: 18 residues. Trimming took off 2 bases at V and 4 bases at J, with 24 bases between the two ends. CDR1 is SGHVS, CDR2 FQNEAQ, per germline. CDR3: CASSLPADATTHYYEQYV. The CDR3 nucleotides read TGTGCCAGCAGCTTACCGGCAGATGCGACAACGCATTATTACGAGCAGTACGTC.

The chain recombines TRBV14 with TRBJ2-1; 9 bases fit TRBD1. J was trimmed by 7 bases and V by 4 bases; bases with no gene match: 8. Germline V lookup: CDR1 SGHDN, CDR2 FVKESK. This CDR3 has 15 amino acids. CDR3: CASSPGQGEWNEQFF. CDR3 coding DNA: TGTGCCAGCAGCCCGGGACAGGGTGAGTGGAATGAGCAGTTCTTC. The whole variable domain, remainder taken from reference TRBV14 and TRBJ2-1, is EAGVTQFPSHSVIEKGQTVTLRCDPISGHDNLYWYRRVMGKEIKFLLHFVKESKQDESGMPNNRFLAERTGGTYSTLKVQPAELEDSGVYFCASSPGQGEWNEQFFGPGTRLTVL.

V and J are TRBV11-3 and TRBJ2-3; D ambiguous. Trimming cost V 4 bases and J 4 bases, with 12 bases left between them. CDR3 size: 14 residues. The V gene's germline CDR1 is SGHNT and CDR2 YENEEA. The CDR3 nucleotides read TGTGCCAGCAGCTCAGATGGGAAGGCAGATACGCAGTATTTT. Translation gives CASSSDGKADTQYF.

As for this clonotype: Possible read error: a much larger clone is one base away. Written as DNA, the CDR3 is TGTGCCAGCGGGGACGGGGGCACAAATACGCAGTATTTTTTCTTT. This sequence encodes CASGDGGTNTQYFFF. This rearrangement joins TRBV2 to TRBJ1-4; possibly TRBD1 for D (6 bases). CDR1 is SNHLY, CDR2 FYNNEI, per germline. CDR3 length: 15 residues.

This CDR3 reads CASSLTGTDDQYF. The CDR3 DNA reads TGTGCCAGCAGCTTGACAGGGACAGACGACCAGTATTTT. The J gene is TRBJ2-3, the V gene TRBV7-8; 7 bases agree with TRBD1. Losses at the gene ends were 3 bases for V and 12 bases for J; bases not matched to a gene: 9. The CDR3 spans 13 residues. CDR1 is SGHVS and CDR2 is FQNEAQ in the germline V gene.

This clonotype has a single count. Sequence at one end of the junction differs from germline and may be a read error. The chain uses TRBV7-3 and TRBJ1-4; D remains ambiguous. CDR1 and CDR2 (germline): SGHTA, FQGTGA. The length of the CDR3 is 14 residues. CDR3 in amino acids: CASSGETDAEELFF. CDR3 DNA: TGTGCCAGCTCCGGCGAGACCGACGCTGAAGAACTGTTTTTT.

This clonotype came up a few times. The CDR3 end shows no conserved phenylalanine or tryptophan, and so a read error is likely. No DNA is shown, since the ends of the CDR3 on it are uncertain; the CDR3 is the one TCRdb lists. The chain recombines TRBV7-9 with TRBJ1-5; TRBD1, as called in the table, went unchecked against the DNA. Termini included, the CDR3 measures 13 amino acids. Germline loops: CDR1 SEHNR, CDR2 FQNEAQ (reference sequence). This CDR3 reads CASSLSQGTDTQY.

Here the CDR3 reads CASSLERAGTYEQYF. CDR3 DNA: TGTGCCAGCAGCTTGGAGAGGGCGGGAACCTACGAGCAGTACTTC. The chain carries TRBV5-6 and TRBJ2-7; TRBD2 might be the D (6 bases). Germline V gene lookup returns CDR1 SGHDT and CDR2 YYEEEE. Trimming took off 0 bases at V and 2 bases at J, with 12 bases between the two ends. The CDR3 spans 15 residues.

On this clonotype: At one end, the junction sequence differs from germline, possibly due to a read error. CDR3 sequence reads: CASSGGWNTGALF. The CDR3 DNA reads as TGTGCCAGCAGTGGCGGGTGGAACACTGGAGCTCTCTTT. This chain connects TRBV7-9 to TRBJ1-1; no clear D gene. The germline V gene encodes CDR1 SEHNR and CDR2 FQNEAQ (reference sequence). The CDR3 sequence is 13 residues long.

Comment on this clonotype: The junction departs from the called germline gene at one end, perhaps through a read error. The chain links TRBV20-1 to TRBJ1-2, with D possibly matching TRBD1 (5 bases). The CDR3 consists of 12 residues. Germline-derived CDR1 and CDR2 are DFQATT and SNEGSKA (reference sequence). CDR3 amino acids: CSARPRENGYTF. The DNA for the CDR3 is TGCAGCGCTAGACCCAGGGAAAATGGCTACACCTTC.

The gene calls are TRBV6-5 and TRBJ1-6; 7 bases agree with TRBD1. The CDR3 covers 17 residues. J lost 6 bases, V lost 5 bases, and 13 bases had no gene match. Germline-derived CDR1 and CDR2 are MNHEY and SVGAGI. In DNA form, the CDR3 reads TGTGCCAGCAGTACTCCCCAGGGGGGACTCCTTAATTCACCCCTCCACTTT. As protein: CASSTPQGGLLNSPLHF.

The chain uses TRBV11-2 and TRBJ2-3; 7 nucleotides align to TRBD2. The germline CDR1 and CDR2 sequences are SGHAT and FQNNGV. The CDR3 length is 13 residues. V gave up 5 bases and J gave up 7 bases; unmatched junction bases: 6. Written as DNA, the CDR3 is TGTGCCAGCAGCCCCCCTAGCGGTTATACGCAGTATTTT. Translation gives CASSPPSGYTQYF.

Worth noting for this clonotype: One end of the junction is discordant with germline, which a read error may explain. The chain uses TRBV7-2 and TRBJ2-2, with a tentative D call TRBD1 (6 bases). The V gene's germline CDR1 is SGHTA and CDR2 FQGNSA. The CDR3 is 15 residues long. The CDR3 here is CASSSLLDRTGQLFF. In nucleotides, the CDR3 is TGTGCCAGCAGCTCTCTTCTAGACAGGACCGGGCAGCTGTTTTTT. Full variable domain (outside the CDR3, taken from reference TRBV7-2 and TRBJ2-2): GAGVSQSPSNKVTEKGKDVELRCDPISGHTALYWYRQSLGQGLEFLIYFQGNSAPDKSGLPSDRFSAERTGGSVSTLTIQRTQQEDSAVYLCASSSLLDRTGQLFFGEGSRLTVL.

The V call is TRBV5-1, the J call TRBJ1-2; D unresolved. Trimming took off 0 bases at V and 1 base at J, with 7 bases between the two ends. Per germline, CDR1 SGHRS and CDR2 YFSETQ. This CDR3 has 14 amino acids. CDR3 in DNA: TGCGCCAGCAGCTTGGGTACCAGTAACTATGGCTACACCTTC. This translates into CASSLGTSNYGYTF.